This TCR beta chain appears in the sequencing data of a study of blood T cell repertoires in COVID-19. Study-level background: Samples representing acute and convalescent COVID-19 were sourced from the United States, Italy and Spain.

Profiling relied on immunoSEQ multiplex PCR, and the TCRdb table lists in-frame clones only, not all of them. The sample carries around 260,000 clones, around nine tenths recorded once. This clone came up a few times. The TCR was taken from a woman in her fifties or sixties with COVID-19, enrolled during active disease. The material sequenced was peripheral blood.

The CDR3 sequence is CASSLAILGQLATGELFF. The CDR3 DNA reads as TGTGCCAGCAGCTTAGCGATACTTGGACAACTTGCTACCGGGGAGCTGTTTTTT. This rearrangement joins TRBV11-3 to TRBJ2-2; a weak D match, TRBD1 (5 bases). CDR3 length: 18 amino acids. Germline loops: CDR1 SGHNT, CDR2 YENEEA. Trimming left V 1 base short and J 5 bases short, with 20 bases between. Together with reference TRBV11-3 and TRBJ2-2, the CDR3 gives the full variable domain: EAGVVQSPRYKIIEKKQPVAFWCNPISGHNTLYWYLQNLGQGPELLIRYENEEAVDDSQLPKDRFSAERLKGVDSTLKIQPAELGDSAVYLCASSLAILGQLATGELFFGEGSRLTVL.